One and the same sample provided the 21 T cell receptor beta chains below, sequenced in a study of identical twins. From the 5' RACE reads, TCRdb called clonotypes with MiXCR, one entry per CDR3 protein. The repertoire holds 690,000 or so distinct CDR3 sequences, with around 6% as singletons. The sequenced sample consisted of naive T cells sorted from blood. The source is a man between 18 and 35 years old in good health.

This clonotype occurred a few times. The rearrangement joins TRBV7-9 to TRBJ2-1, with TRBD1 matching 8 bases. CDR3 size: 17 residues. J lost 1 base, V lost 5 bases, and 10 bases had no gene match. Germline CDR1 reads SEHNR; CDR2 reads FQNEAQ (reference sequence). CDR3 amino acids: CASSKLTGVISYNEQFF. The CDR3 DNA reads TGTGCCAGCAGCAAACTGACAGGGGTAATTTCCTACAATGAGCAGTTCTTC. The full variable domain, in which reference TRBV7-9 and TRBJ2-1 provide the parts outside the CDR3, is DTGVSQNPRHKITKRGQNVTFRCDPISEHNRLYWYRQTLGQGPEFLTYFQNEAQLEKSRLLSDRFSAERPKGSFSTLEIQRTEQGDSAMYLCASSKLTGVISYNEQFFGPGTRLTVL.

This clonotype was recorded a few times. The CDR3 loop reads CASSFGQVISGNTIYF. CDR3 bases: TGCGCCAGCAGCTTTGGACAGGTCATCTCTGGAAACACCATATATTTT. The J gene is TRBJ1-3, the V gene TRBV5-1, with 7 bases lining up with TRBD1. Germline V CDR1 and CDR2: SGHRS, YFSETQ. V lost 2 bases, J lost 0 bases, and 5 bases stayed unmatched. The CDR3 runs 16 residues.

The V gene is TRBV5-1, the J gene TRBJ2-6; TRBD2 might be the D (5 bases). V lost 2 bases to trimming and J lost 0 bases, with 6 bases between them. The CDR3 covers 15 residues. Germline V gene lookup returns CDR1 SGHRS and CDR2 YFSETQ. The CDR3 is CASSLADSGANVLTF. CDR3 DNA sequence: TGCGCCAGCAGCTTAGCGGACTCTGGGGCCAACGTCCTGACTTTC.

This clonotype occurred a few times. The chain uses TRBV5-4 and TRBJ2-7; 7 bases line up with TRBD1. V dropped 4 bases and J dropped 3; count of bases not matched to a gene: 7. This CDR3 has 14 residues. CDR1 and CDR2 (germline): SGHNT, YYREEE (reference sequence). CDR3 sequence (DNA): TGTGCCAGCAGCCTATCGACAGGGCGCTACGAGCAGTACGTC. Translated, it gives CASSLSTGRYEQYV.

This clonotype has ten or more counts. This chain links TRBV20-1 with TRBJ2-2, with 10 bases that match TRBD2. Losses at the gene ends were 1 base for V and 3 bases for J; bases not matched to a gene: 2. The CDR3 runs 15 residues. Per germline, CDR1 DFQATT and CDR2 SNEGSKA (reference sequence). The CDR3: CSARGTSGYTGELFF. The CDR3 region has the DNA TGCAGTGCTAGAGGGACTAGCGGATACACCGGGGAGCTGTTTTTT.

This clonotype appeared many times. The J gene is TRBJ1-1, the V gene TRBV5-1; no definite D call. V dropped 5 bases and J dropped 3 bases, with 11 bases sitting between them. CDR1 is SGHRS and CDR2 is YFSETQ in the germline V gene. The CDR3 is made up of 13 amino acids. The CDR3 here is CASSREVDTEAFF. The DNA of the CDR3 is TGCGCCAGCAGTCGTGAGGTCGACACTGAAGCTTTCTTT.

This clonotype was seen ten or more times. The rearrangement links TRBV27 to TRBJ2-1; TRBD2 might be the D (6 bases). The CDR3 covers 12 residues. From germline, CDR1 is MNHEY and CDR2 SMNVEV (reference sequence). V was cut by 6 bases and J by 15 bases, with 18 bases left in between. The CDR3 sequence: CASSLPSGEVFF. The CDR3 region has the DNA TGTGCCAGCAGCCTCCCCTCGGGGGAGGTGTTCTTC.

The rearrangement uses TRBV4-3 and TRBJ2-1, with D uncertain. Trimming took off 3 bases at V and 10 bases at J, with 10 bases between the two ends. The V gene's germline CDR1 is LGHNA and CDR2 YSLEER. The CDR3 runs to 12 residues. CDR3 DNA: TGCGCCAGCAGCCAGGCGATGGGGGAGCAGTTCTTC. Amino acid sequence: CASSQAMGEQFF.

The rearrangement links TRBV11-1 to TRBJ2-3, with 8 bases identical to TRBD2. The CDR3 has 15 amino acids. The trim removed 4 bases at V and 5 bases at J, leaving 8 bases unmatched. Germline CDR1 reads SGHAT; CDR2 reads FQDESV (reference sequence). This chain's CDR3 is CASSSPAGDLDTQYF. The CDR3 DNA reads TGTGCCAGCAGCTCCCCAGCGGGAGATTTAGATACGCAGTATTTT.

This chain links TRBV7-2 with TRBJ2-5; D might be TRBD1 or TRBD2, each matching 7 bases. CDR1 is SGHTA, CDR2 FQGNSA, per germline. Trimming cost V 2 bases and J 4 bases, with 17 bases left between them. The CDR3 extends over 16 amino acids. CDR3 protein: CASSLTPGRGRETQYF. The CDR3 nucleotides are TGTGCCAGCAGCTTAACCCCAGGGAGGGGGCGAGAGACCCAGTACTTC.

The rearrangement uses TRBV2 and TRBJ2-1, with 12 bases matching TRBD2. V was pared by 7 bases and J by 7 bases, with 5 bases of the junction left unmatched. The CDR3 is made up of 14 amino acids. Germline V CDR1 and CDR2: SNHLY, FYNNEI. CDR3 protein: CASTLAGGVNEQFF. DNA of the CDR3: TGTGCCAGCACTCTAGCGGGAGGGGTGAATGAGCAGTTCTTC.

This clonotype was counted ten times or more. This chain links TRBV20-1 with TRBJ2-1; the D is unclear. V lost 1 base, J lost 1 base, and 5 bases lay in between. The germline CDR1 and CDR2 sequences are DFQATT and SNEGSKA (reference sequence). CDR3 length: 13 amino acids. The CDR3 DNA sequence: TGCAGTGCTAGAGCGATGTCCTACAATGAGCAGTTCTTC. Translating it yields CSARAMSYNEQFF.

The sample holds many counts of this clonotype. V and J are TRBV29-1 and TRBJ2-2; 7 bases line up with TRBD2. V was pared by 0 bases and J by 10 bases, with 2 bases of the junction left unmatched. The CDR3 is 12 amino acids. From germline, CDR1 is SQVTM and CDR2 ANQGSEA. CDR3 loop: CSVEEAGPELFF. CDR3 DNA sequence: TGCAGCGTTGAAGAAGCGGGACCGGAGCTGTTTTTT.

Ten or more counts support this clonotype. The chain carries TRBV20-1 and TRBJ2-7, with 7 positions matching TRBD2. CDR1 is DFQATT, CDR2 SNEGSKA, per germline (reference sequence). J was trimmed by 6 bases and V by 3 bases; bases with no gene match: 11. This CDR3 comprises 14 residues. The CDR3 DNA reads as TGCAGTGCTAGCCCTAGCGCGGGAGAGGGCGAGCAGTACTTC. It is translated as CSASPSAGEGEQYF.

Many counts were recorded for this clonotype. CDR3 loop: CAIKRTANTGELFF. CDR3 nucleotide sequence: TGTGCCATCAAAAGGACGGCGAACACCGGGGAGCTGTTTTTT. This chain links TRBV10-3 with TRBJ2-2; D gene unclear. CDR1 ENHRY and CDR2 SYGVKD come from the germline V gene. The CDR3 has 14 amino acids. With 7 bases removed from V and 0 bases from J, the gap between germline ends came to 9 bases.

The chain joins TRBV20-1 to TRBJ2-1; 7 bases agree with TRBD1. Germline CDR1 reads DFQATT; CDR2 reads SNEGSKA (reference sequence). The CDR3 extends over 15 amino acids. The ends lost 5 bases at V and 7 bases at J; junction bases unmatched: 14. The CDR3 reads CSARSLQGVGNEQFF. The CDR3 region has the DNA TGCAGTGCTCGCTCACTGCAGGGGGTAGGGAATGAGCAGTTCTTC.

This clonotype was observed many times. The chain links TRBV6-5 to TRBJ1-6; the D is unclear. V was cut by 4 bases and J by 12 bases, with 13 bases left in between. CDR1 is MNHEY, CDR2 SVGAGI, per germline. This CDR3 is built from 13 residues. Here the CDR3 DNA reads TGTGCCAGCAGTTCATACCCCGTCGAACCCCTCCACTTT. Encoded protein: CASSSYPVEPLHF.

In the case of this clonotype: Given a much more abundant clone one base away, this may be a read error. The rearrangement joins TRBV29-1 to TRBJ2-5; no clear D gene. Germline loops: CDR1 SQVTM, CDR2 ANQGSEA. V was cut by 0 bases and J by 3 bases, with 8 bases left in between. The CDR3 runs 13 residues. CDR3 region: CSVEDNFEETQYF. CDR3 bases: TGCAGCGTTGAAGATAATTTCGAAGAGACCCAGTACTTC.

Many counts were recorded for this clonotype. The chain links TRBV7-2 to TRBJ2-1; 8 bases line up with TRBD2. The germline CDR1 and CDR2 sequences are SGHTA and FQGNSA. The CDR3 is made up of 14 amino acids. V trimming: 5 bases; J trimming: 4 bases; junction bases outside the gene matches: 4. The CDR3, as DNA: TGTGCCAGCAGCCCGACTAGCGCATACAATGAGCAGTTCTTC. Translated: CASSPTSAYNEQFF.

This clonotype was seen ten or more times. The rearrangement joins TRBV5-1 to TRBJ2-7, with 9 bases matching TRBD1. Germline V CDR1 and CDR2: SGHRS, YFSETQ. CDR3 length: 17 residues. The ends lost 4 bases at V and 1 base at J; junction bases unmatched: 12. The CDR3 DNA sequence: TGCGCCAGCAGCGTTATAACAGGGGGCTCAGGGTCCTACGAGCAGTACTTC. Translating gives CASSVITGGSGSYEQYF.

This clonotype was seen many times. CDR3 in amino acids: CASSYQGLAVYNEQFF. DNA for the CDR3: TGTGCCAGCAGTTATCAGGGGCTAGCGGTCTACAATGAGCAGTTCTTC. The rearrangement links TRBV6-2 or TRBV6-3 to TRBJ2-1, with a possible D match to TRBD2 (7 bases). The V end lost 3 bases, the J end lost 3 bases, and 15 bases lay between the germline ends. The CDR3 spans 16 residues. Germline V CDR1 and CDR2: MNHEY, SVGEGT.